The 27 T cell receptor beta chains presented below share a single source sample, sequenced in a study of identifying expanded T cells in peripheral blood. Assay: immunoSEQ multiplex PCR; the TCRdb copy retains only in-frame clones and omits some. The sample records 50,000 to 65,000 clones, about 83% being singletons. Sequenced: blood. These receptors were obtained from a person aged 18 to 70 in good health.

This clone was recorded a few times. The V and J genes are TRBV10-2 and TRBJ2-1; D is possibly TRBD2 (7 bases). V was cut by 6 bases and J by 3 bases, with 12 bases left in between. The CDR3 runs to 14 residues. Germline V CDR1 and CDR2: WSHSY, SAAADI. CDR3 sequence: CASSLGGLYNEQFF. CDR3 DNA sequence: TGCGCCAGCAGCCTCGGGGGGCTCTACAATGAGCAGTTCTTC.

The J gene is TRBJ2-3, the V gene TRBV7-3; 12 positions agree with TRBD2. V was pared by 2 bases and J by 5 bases, with 14 bases of the junction left unmatched. Germline CDR1 SGHTA, CDR2 FQGTGA. This CDR3 contains 19 residues. This CDR3 reads CASSLREETSGGRRDTQYF. CDR3 nucleotide sequence: TGTGCCAGCAGCTTACGGGAGGAAACTAGCGGGGGGCGACGAGATACGCAGTATTTT. Full variable domain (rest looked up from reference TRBV7-3 and TRBJ2-3): GAGVSQTPSNKVTEKGKYVELRCDPISGHTALYWYRQSLGQGPEFLIYFQGTGAADDSGLPNDRFFAVRPEGSVSTLKIQRTERGDSAVYLCASSLREETSGGRRDTQYFGPGTRLTVL.

The V gene is TRBV9, the J gene TRBJ2-1, with a possible D match to TRBD1 (5 bases). In germline, CDR1 is SGDLS, CDR2 YYNGEE. V was clipped by 1 base and J by 1 base, with 9 bases between them. CDR3 length: 15 amino acids. The CDR3 region is CASSVQGNSYNEQFF. The CDR3 region has the DNA TGTGCCAGCAGCGTACAGGGAAATTCCTACAATGAGCAGTTCTTC.

J is TRBJ1-2 and V is TRBV23-1; weak D call: TRBD1 (5 bases). TRBV23-1 is an ORF for which the function is uncertain. CDR3 length equals 15 residues. Trimming removed 0 bases at V and 2 bases at J, with 10 bases between. DNA of the CDR3: TGCGCCAGCAGTCAATCGCCCCGGGGGAACTATGGCTACACCTTC. It codes for CASSQSPRGNYGYTF.

The chain couples TRBV5-5 to TRBJ2-1, with D perhaps matching TRBD1 or TRBD2 (6 bases each). Trimming removed 2 bases from V and 12 bases from J, with 9 bases in between. CDR1 SGHKS and CDR2 YYEKEE come from the germline V gene (reference sequence). CDR3 length equals 11 residues. CDR3: CASSLTGAQFF. The CDR3 coding sequence is TGTGCCAGCAGCTTAACGGGGGCGCAGTTCTTC.

This clone was seen just once. DNA for the CDR3: TGTGCCAGCAGCTTATACAAGAATTCACCCCTCCACTTT. This translates into CASSLYKNSPLHF. The rearrangement uses TRBV7-3 and TRBJ1-6; D unclear. Germline values: CDR1 SGHTA, CDR2 FQGTGA. The CDR3 contains 13 residues. With 2 bases removed from V and 7 bases from J, the gap between germline ends came to 6 bases.

The chain is built from TRBV19 and TRBJ1-5; 11 bases agree with TRBD1. Losses at the gene ends were 6 bases for V and 5 bases for J; bases not matched to a gene: 12. The CDR3 sequence is 17 residues long. Germline loops: CDR1 LNHDA, CDR2 SQIVND (reference sequence). CDR3 protein: CASRRSLGQGAYQPQHF. The CDR3 DNA sequence: TGTGCCAGTAGAAGATCTCTAGGACAGGGGGCGTATCAGCCCCAGCATTTT.

The V and J genes are TRBV7-8 and TRBJ1-5; the D is unclear. The CDR3 has 13 residues. Trimming removed 5 bases from V and 7 bases from J, with 12 bases in between. Germline V lookup: CDR1 SGHVS, CDR2 FQNEAQ. The CDR3 nucleotides are TGTGCCAGCAGCCCGGATCTCTTCCAGCCCCAGCATTTT. Its translation: CASSPDLFQPQHF. The entire variable domain, with the rest obtained from reference TRBV7-8 and TRBJ1-5, is as follows: GAGVSQSPRYKVAKRGQDVALRCDPISGHVSLFWYQQALGQGPEFLTYFQNEAQLDKSGLPSDRFFAERPEGSVSTLKIQRTQQEDSAVYLCASSPDLFQPQHFGDGTRLSIL.

The chain has TRBV18 and TRBJ1-2; TRBD1 might be the D (5 bases). Germline V gives CDR1 KGHSH, CDR2 LQKENI. V was pared by 3 bases and J by 7 bases, with 15 bases between. CDR3 length equals 14 residues. The DNA for the CDR3 is TGTGCCAGCTCACCCCCCTTGAGAGGGGCTGGCTACACCTTC. Protein product: CASSPPLRGAGYTF.

J is TRBJ2-2 and V is TRBV4-1; tentative D call: TRBD2 (6 bases). Trimming cost V 4 bases and J 2 bases, with 14 bases left between them. CDR1 is MGHRA, CDR2 YSYEKL, per germline. The CDR3 extends over 16 amino acids. CDR3 in DNA: TGCGCCAGCAGCCCCTTGACGGGACTCAACACCGGGGAGCTGTTTTTT. It translates to CASSPLTGLNTGELFF.

The chain carries TRBV19 and TRBJ1-2; 7 nucleotides match TRBD1. V trimming: 6 bases; J trimming: 7 bases; junction bases outside the gene matches: 14. CDR1 is LNHDA, CDR2 SQIVND, per germline (reference sequence). The CDR3 consists of 15 residues. This CDR3 reads CASRGKQGQLGGYTF. Here the CDR3 DNA reads TGTGCCAGTAGAGGAAAGCAGGGACAGCTAGGTGGCTACACCTTC.

The table lists this clone with a few counts. Additional DNA sequences in this sample encode the identical CDR3. The chain carries TRBV18 and TRBJ1-1; D gene ambiguous. The CDR3 is made up of 12 amino acids. The germline gives CDR1 KGHSH, CDR2 LQKENI. V lost 3 bases, J lost 0 bases, and 2 bases lay in between. The CDR3 loop is CASSPLNTEAFF. In nucleotides, the CDR3 is TGTGCCAGCTCACCCTTGAACACTGAAGCTTTCTTT.

V gene TRBV9 combines with J gene TRBJ1-2; the D gene is possibly TRBD1 (5 bases). Germline loops: CDR1 SGDLS, CDR2 YYNGEE. V was shortened by 0 bases and J by 8 bases, with 14 bases between the two germline ends. The CDR3 sequence is 14 residues long. As DNA, the CDR3 is TGTGCCAGCAGCGTAGCCCAGGGAACGATGGGCTACACCTTC. Protein sequence: CASSVAQGTMGYTF.

This sequence joins TRBV10-2 and TRBJ2-5; D is ambiguous. This CDR3 comprises 14 residues. Per germline, CDR1 WSHSY and CDR2 SAAADI. Trimming removed 2 bases from V and 10 bases from J, with 17 bases in between. This CDR3 is CASSETATQWGQYF. The CDR3 DNA reads TGCGCCAGCAGTGAGACGGCCACCCAGTGGGGCCAGTACTTC.

The V call is TRBV7-6, the J call TRBJ1-1, with D unclear. CDR3 length: 14 residues. Germline lookup yields CDR1 SGHVS and CDR2 FNYEAQ. Trimming pared 8 bases from V and 1 base from J, leaving 14 bases between. CDR3 in amino acids: CASQEGQTNTEAFF. The CDR3 DNA reads as TGTGCCAGCCAGGAAGGGCAGACGAACACTGAAGCTTTCTTT.

The chain couples TRBV5-1 to TRBJ1-2; D not resolved. Deletions cut 0 bases from V and 8 bases from J, with 14 bases between. Germline CDR1 SGHRS, CDR2 YFSETQ. The CDR3 covers 14 residues. The CDR3 spells CASSLAPGSDGYTF. CDR3 DNA: TGCGCCAGCAGCTTGGCCCCGGGATCCGACGGCTACACCTTC. The full variable domain, rest sourced from reference TRBV5-1 and TRBJ1-2, is KAGVTQTPRYLIKTRGQQVTLSCSPISGHRSVSWYQQTPGQGLQFLFEYFSETQRNKGNFPGRFSGRQFSNSRSEMNVSTLELGDSALYLCASSLAPGSDGYTFGSGTRLTVV.

The chain combines TRBV6-5 with TRBJ2-7; TRBD2 agrees at 9 bases. V trimming: 0 bases; J trimming: 5 bases; junction bases outside the gene matches: 5. CDR3 length: 15 amino acids. Germline loops: CDR1 MNHEY, CDR2 SVGAGI. Here the CDR3 DNA reads TGTGCCAGCAGTTACTCGAGCGGGGGGTTCGACGAGCAGTACGTC. Translated, it gives CASSYSSGGFDEQYV.

This chain uses TRBV30 with TRBJ2-1; D tentatively reads TRBD1 or TRBD2 (6 bases each). Trimming removed 3 bases from V and 3 bases from J, with 12 bases in between. CDR1 is GTSNPN and CDR2 is SVGIG in the germline V gene (reference sequence). The CDR3 spans 14 residues. CDR3 nucleotide sequence: TGTGCCTGGAGGGGGGGCGGCATCTACAATGAGCAGTTCTTC. Amino acids: CAWRGGGIYNEQFF.

The chain uses TRBV18 and TRBJ1-1; 10 bases align to TRBD1. V gave up 3 bases and J gave up 4 bases; unmatched junction bases: 11. Germline CDR1 reads KGHSH; CDR2 reads LQKENI. The CDR3 spans 17 residues. Here the CDR3 DNA reads TGTGCCAGCTCACCTCAGACAGGGGGCGCCGGGAGCACTGAAGCTTTCTTT. Translated: CASSPQTGGAGSTEAFF.

This clone has more than one count but fewer than ten. The chain couples TRBV19 to TRBJ2-1, with 7 nucleotides matching TRBD1. This CDR3 comprises 15 residues. The ends lost 7 bases at V and 0 bases at J; junction bases unmatched: 6. The germline V gene encodes CDR1 LNHDA and CDR2 SQIVND (reference sequence). CDR3 DNA sequence: TGTGCCAGTAAAGGGGACAGAAGCTCCTACAATGAGCAGTTCTTC. It is translated as CASKGDRSSYNEQFF.

The chain uses TRBV4-1 and TRBJ2-5, with D tentatively TRBD1 or TRBD2 (5 bases each). The germline CDR1 and CDR2 sequences are MGHRA and YSYEKL. This CDR3 region has 16 residues. V was cut by 1 base and J by 1 base, with 13 bases left in between. DNA for the CDR3: TGCGCCAGCAGCCAAGGGCACGCGAGGGGCCAAGAGACCCAGTACTTC. This codes for CASSQGHARGQETQYF.

The chain joins TRBV5-1 to TRBJ1-1; D remains unclear. V was trimmed by 0 bases and J by 0 bases, leaving 12 bases between them. CDR3 size: 16 residues. From germline, CDR1 is SGHRS and CDR2 YFSETQ. The CDR3 protein is CASSLDPELMNTEAFF. The CDR3, as DNA: TGCGCCAGCAGCTTGGACCCAGAGTTAATGAACACTGAAGCTTTCTTT.

The chain links TRBV7-9 to TRBJ1-1; TRBD1 matches at 7 bases. The V gene end was trimmed by 2 bases and the J gene end by 7 bases; junction bases not matched to a gene: 7. The germline V gene encodes CDR1 SEHNR and CDR2 FQNEAQ (reference sequence). This CDR3 has 14 amino acids. The CDR3 sequence: CASSLSRGTVEAFF. The CDR3 nucleotides read TGTGCCAGCAGCTTAAGCAGGGGGACCGTTGAAGCTTTCTTT.

In this sample, this clone turned up a few times. V usage is TRBV2 and J usage is TRBJ2-1, with no clear D. Trimming took off 4 bases at V and 7 bases at J, with 14 bases between the two ends. Germline assignment: CDR1 SNHLY and CDR2 FYNNEI. CDR3 length: 14 amino acids. The CDR3: CASSVNGLGNEQFF. Written as DNA, the CDR3 is TGTGCCAGCAGTGTCAACGGGCTAGGTAATGAGCAGTTCTTC.

The rearrangement joins TRBV4-2 to TRBJ1-1, with 9 bases lining up with TRBD1. J was trimmed by 5 bases and V by 5 bases; bases with no gene match: 12. This CDR3 is 16 amino acids long. CDR1 is LGHNA and CDR2 is YNFKEQ in the germline V gene. The CDR3 region is CASSSGQGLAGTEAFF. CDR3 nucleotides: TGTGCCAGCAGCTCGGGACAGGGACTTGCGGGGACTGAAGCTTTCTTT.

The chain links TRBV9 to TRBJ1-2, with a possible D match to TRBD1 (5 bases). CDR1 is SGDLS and CDR2 is YYNGEE in the germline V gene. The CDR3 is made up of 13 amino acids. The V end was cut by 1 base, the J end by 7 bases, with 11 bases between. Here the CDR3 reads CASSVQGERGYTF. In DNA, the CDR3 is TGTGCCAGCAGCGTACAGGGAGAACGTGGCTACACCTTC.

This clone appeared a single time. This sequence joins TRBV29-1 and TRBJ2-7; D perhaps matches TRBD2 (5 bases). The length of the CDR3 is 14 residues. V was clipped by 5 bases and J by 6 bases, with 20 bases between them. Germline CDR1 reads SQVTM; CDR2 reads ANQGSEA. The chain's CDR3 is CSVSGLSGSGEQYF. DNA of the CDR3: TGCAGCGTTTCTGGCCTATCGGGGTCGGGCGAGCAGTACTTC.